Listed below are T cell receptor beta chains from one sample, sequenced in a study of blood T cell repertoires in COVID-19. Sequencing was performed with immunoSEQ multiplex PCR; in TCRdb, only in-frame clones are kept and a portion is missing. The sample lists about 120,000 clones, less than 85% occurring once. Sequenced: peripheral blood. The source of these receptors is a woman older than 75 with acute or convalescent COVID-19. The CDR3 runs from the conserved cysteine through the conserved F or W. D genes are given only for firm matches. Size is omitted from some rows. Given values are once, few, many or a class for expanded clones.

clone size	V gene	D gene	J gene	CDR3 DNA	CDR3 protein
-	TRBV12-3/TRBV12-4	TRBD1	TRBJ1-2	TGTGCCAGCAGTCCACAGGGGGCGGATGGCTACACCTTC	CASSPQGADGYTF
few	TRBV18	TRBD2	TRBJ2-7	TGTGCCAGCTCACCGCAAGCTAAGGGAGGGTACGAGCAGTACTTC	CASSPQAKGGYEQYF
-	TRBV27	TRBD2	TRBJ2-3	TGTGCCAGCAGTCAGACCTATCGGACTAGCGGATGGGGCACAGATACGCAGTATTTT	CASSQTYRTSGWGTDTQYF
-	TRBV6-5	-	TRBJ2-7	TGTGCCAGCACCCGCTCGGGGGTTTACGAGCAGTACTTC	CASTRSGVYEQYF
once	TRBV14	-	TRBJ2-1	TGTGCCAGCAGCCGAGTAGGGAGCATGTCGATCTTC	CASSRVGSMSIF
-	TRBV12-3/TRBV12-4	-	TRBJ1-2	TGTGCCAGCAGTTTAGGGAGGCGGGACTACACCTTC	CASSLGRRDYTF
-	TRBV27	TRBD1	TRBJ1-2	TGTGCCAGCAGTTGGAACAGGGGGCAGGGAAACACCTTC	CASSWNRGQGNTF
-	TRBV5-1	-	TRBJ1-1	TGCGCCAGCAGCTGGGAACAGGGCCGTAGCACTGAAGCTTTCTTT	CASSWEQGRSTEAFF
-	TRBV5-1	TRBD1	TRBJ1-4	TGCGCCAGCAGCTTGGGGACAGGGGAAAGAGGTGAAAAACTGTTTTTT	CASSLGTGERGEKLFF
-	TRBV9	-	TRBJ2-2	TGTGCCAGCAGCGTAGGCGGGGTGAACACCGGGGAGCTGTTTTTT	CASSVGGVNTGELFF
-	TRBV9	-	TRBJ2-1	TGTGCCAGCAGCGTAGAGGGGTTCGGCGAGCAGTTCTTC	CASSVEGFGEQFF
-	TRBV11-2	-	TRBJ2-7	TGTGCCAGCAGCTTAGCCCTCGTGACAGTCTCCTACGAGCAGTACTTC	CASSLALVTVSYEQYF
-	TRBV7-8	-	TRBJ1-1	TGTGCCAGCAGCATAACGACAGGTTCGGGAACTGAAGCTTTCTTT	CASSITTGSGTEAFF
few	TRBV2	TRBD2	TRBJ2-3	TGTGCCAGCAGTCCGCTGCGGGGGGGCCTGACAGATACGCAGTATTTT	CASSPLRGGLTDTQYF
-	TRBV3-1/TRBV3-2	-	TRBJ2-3	TGTGCCAGCAGCCAACCCACTACCCCGGTTAGCACAGATACGCAGTATTTT	CASSQPTTPVSTDTQYF
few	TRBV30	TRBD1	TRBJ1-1	TGTGCCTGGAGTGGGGACAGATGGGGGACTGAAGCTTTCTTT	CAWSGDRWGTEAFF
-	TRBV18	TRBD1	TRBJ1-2	TGTGCCAGCTCACTGGACAGGAACTATGGCTACACCTTC	CASSLDRNYGYTF
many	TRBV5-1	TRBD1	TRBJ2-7	TGCGCCAGCAGCTTGGTCCAGGGGGCCAGCTACGAGCAGTACTTC	CASSLVQGASYEQYF
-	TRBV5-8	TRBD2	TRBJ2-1	TGTGCCAGCAGCTTTGGTTACGATGCTAGCGGGAGGCACAATGAGCAGTTCTTC	CASSFGYDASGRHNEQFF
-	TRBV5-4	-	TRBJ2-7	TGTGCCAGCAGCTTGGAAGGGAGGTCCTACGAGCAGTACTTC	CASSLEGRSYEQYF
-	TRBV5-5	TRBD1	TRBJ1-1	TGTGCCAGCAGGGTGGGGACAGGAATGAGGATGAACACTGAAGCTTTCTTT	CASRVGTGMRMNTEAFF
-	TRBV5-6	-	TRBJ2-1	TGTGCCAGCAGCTTCCTTCTGACATCTTACAATGAGCAGTTCTTC	CASSFLLTSYNEQFF
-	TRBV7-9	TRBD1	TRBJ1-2	TGTGCCAGCAGCTCCTCCGGGACAGGGTTCTCGGGTGGCTACACCTTC	CASSSSGTGFSGGYTF
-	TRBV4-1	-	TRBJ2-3	TGCGCCAGCAGCCCGTCTGGACAGCACACAGATACGCAGTATTTT	CASSPSGQHTDTQYF
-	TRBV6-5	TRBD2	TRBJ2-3	TGTGCCAGCAGCGGTAGAGCGGGATTCACAGATACGCAGTATTTT	CASSGRAGFTDTQYF
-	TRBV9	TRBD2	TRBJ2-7	TGTGCCAGCAGCGGGGGGCAACCGGGACTAGCGGGAGTCGAGCAGTACTTC	CASSGGQPGLAGVEQYF
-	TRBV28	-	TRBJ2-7	TGTGCCAGCAGTTTAGGGGGAGGCTCCTACGAGCAGTACTTC	CASSLGGGSYEQYF
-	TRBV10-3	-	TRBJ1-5	TGTGCCATCAGTGAGGTCGGTGCGGGGCCCCAGCATTTT	CAISEVGAGPQHF
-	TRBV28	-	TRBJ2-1	TGTGCCAGCTTTTCGAGCTCCTACAATGAGCAGTTCTTC	CASFSSSYNEQFF
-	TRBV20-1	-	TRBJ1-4	TGCAGTGCTAGTTCGAACGCAGGCCCTAATGAAAAACTGTTTTTT	CSASSNAGPNEKLFF
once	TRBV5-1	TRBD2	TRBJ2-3	TGCGCCAGCAGCCCGCTATTACTAGCGGGATCCACAGATACGCAGTATTTT	CASSPLLLAGSTDTQYF
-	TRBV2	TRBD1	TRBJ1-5	TGTGCCAGCAAGGACCTCAGGGGGCCGGATCAGCCCCAGCATTTT	CASKDLRGPDQPQHF
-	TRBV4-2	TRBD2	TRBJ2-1	TGTGCCAGCAGCCAAGATAGAACTAGCGGGGTCTACAATGAGCAGTTCTTC	CASSQDRTSGVYNEQFF
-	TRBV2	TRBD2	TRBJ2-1	TGTGCCAGCAGTTCCCCCGGGACTAGCGAGGTGGATGAGCAGTTCTTC	CASSSPGTSEVDEQFF
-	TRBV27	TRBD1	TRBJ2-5	TGTGCCAGCAGTACGTCCGGGACAGGGGGCTGGGAGACCCAGTACTTC	CASSTSGTGGWETQYF
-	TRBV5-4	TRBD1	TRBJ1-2	TGTGCCAGCAGCTGGAGGGGACAGGGAGGGGCCGGCTACACCTTC	CASSWRGQGGAGYTF
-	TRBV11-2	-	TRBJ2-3	TGTGCCAGCAGCTTGGGGCAATTCCACGATACGCAGTATTTT	CASSLGQFHDTQYF
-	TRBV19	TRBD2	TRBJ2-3	TGTGCCAGTAGTCGCTCCCCAGCGGGAGGGCAGTATTTT	CASSRSPAGGQYF
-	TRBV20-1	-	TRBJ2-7	TGCAGTGCTAGTATTGCAGGATCCTACGAGCAGTACTTC	CSASIAGSYEQYF
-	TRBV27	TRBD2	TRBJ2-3	TGTGCCAGCAGTTTTGTGGGAGGGACCGGGGCAGATACGCAGTATTTT	CASSFVGGTGADTQYF